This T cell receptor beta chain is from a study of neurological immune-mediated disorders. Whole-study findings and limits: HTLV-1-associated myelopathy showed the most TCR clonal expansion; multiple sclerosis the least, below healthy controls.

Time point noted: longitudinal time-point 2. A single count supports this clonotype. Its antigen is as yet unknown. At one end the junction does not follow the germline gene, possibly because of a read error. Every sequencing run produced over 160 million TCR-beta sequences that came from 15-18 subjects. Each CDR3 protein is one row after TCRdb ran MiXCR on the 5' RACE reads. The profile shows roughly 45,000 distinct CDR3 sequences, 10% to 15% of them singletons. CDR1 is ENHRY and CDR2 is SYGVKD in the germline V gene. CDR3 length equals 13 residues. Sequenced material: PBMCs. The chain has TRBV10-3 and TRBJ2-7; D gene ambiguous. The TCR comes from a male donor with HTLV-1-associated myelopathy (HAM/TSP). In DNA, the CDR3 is TGTGCTATCAGTGAGATAGGGTGGAACGAGCAGTACTTC. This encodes CAISEIGWNEQYF.